This TCR beta chain was identified in a study of blood T cell repertoires in COVID-19. Background on the study: The samples span acute and convalescent COVID-19 from the United States, Italy and Spain.

Profiling relied on immunoSEQ multiplex PCR, and the TCRdb table lists in-frame clones only, not all of them. This sample has about 17,000 clones, with 82% found just once. There are 18 residues in the CDR3. V gave up 8 bases and J gave up 4 bases; unmatched junction bases: 13. Germline V gene data show CDR1 as MDHEN and CDR2 as SYDVKM. The sample comprised peripheral blood. This TCR came from a woman aged 70-85 years with active COVID-19. This sequence joins TRBV28 and TRBJ2-1, with 14 bases aligning to TRBD2. In DNA, the CDR3 is TGTGCCAGCCACCCTTCGGGACTAGCGGGAGCCTCATACAATGAGCAGTTCTTC. Encoded protein: CASHPSGLAGASYNEQFF.